These T cell receptor beta chains were read from a single sample in a study of cytomegalovirus exposure and HLA in healthy donors. Assay used: immunoSEQ multiplex PCR; TCRdb lists only in-frame clones, some missing. The sample includes over 95,000 clones, about 80% of them seen just once. Input material: PBMCs. The receptors stem from a man aged 40-55 years in good health and CMV-seronegative. Both conserved end residues are part of each CDR3. Fields, in order: CDR3 protein, CDR3 DNA, V gene, D gene, clone size, J gene. The D gene is left open where the match is weak. Size is stated for part of the rows, as once, few or many counts, or as a class when the clone is expanded.

CDR3 protein: CASSFTATSGRLYEQYF
CDR3 DNA: TGTGCCAGCAGTTTTACCGCAACTAGCGGGAGACTGTACGAGCAGTACTTC
V gene: TRBV27
D gene: TRBD2
clone size: NA
J gene: TRBJ2-7

CDR3 protein: CASSEGSGHPYGYTF
CDR3 DNA: TGTGCCAGCAGTGAAGGATCCGGACACCCCTATGGCTACACCTTC
V gene: TRBV6-1
D gene: NA
clone size: NA
J gene: TRBJ1-2

CDR3 protein: CASSLPGDSSPLHF
CDR3 DNA: TGTGCCAGCAGCTTACCAGGGGATAGTTCACCCCTCCACTTT
V gene: TRBV7-8
D gene: NA
clone size: NA
J gene: TRBJ1-6

CDR3 protein: CASSPGAPDYEQYF
CDR3 DNA: TGTGCCAGCAGCCCAGGGGCACCGGACTACGAGCAGTACTTC
V gene: TRBV11-3
D gene: NA
clone size: NA
J gene: TRBJ2-7

CDR3 protein: CASSLGAVIYGYTF
CDR3 DNA: TGTGCCAGCAGCTTGGGCGCGGTCATCTATGGCTACACCTTC
V gene: TRBV5-8
D gene: NA
clone size: medium-sized
J gene: TRBJ1-2

CDR3 protein: CASSRTSGYNEQFF
CDR3 DNA: TGTGCCAGCAGTCGGACTAGCGGATACAATGAGCAGTTCTTC
V gene: TRBV6-4
D gene: TRBD2
clone size: once
J gene: TRBJ2-1

CDR3 protein: CATTYSGTASYEQYF
CDR3 DNA: TGTGCCACCACCTACTCCGGGACAGCTTCTTACGAGCAGTACTTC
V gene: TRBV10-3
D gene: TRBD1
clone size: NA
J gene: TRBJ2-7

CDR3 protein: CASSTGTSAFTDTQYF
CDR3 DNA: TGTGCCAGCAGCACCGGGACTAGCGCGTTCACAGATACGCAGTATTTT
V gene: TRBV5-4
D gene: TRBD2
clone size: NA
J gene: TRBJ2-3

CDR3 protein: CASSFSTGEYEQYF
CDR3 DNA: TGTGCCAGCAGCTTTTCGACAGGGGAGTACGAGCAGTACTTC
V gene: TRBV7-9
D gene: TRBD1
clone size: NA
J gene: TRBJ2-7

CDR3 protein: CASSVDSYNEQFF
CDR3 DNA: TGTGCCAGCAGTGTCGACAGTTACAATGAGCAGTTCTTC
V gene: TRBV25-1
D gene: NA
clone size: NA
J gene: TRBJ2-1

CDR3 protein: CASSLSPAGAYEQYF
CDR3 DNA: TGTGCCAGCAGCTTGTCCCCAGCGGGGGCCTACGAGCAGTACTTC
V gene: TRBV5-5
D gene: TRBD2
clone size: NA
J gene: TRBJ2-7

CDR3 protein: CASSYGTGLYNEQFF
CDR3 DNA: TGCGCCAGCAGCTACGGGACAGGGCTTTACAATGAGCAGTTCTTC
V gene: TRBV5-1
D gene: TRBD1
clone size: NA
J gene: TRBJ2-1

CDR3 protein: CASSVRHRGYGYTF
CDR3 DNA: TGCGCCAGCAGTGTAAGGCATAGGGGCTATGGCTACACCTTC
V gene: TRBV10-1
D gene: NA
clone size: many
J gene: TRBJ1-2

CDR3 protein: CASSLAGVGTDTQYF
CDR3 DNA: TGCGCCAGCAGCTTGGCGGGAGTAGGCACAGATACGCAGTATTTT
V gene: TRBV5-1
D gene: NA
clone size: NA
J gene: TRBJ2-3

CDR3 protein: CASSLGRGQLETQYF
CDR3 DNA: TGTGCCAGCAGCTTGGGGAGGGGGCAATTAGAGACCCAGTACTTC
V gene: TRBV5-4
D gene: NA
clone size: NA
J gene: TRBJ2-5

CDR3 protein: CASSFGGGTYEQYF
CDR3 DNA: TGTGCCAGCAGCTTTGGGGGAGGAACCTACGAGCAGTACTTC
V gene: TRBV5-5
D gene: NA
clone size: NA
J gene: TRBJ2-7

CDR3 protein: CASSREAGSYNEQFF
CDR3 DNA: TGCGCCAGCAGCCGAGAAGCGGGCTCCTACAATGAGCAGTTCTTC
V gene: TRBV4-1
D gene: NA
clone size: NA
J gene: TRBJ2-1

CDR3 protein: CSVVVVPPGVEQYF
CDR3 DNA: TGCAGCGTTGTGGTGGTTCCCCCGGGAGTTGAGCAGTACTTC
V gene: TRBV29-1
D gene: NA
clone size: NA
J gene: TRBJ2-7

CDR3 protein: CASSLAGGGAWDTQYF
CDR3 DNA: TGTGCCAGCAGCTTAGCAGGCGGGGGGGCGTGGGATACGCAGTATTTT
V gene: TRBV7-2
D gene: TRBD2
clone size: NA
J gene: TRBJ2-3

CDR3 protein: CASSSQLAAWEQYF
CDR3 DNA: TGTGCCAGCAGCTCCCAGCTAGCGGCTTGGGAGCAGTACTTC
V gene: TRBV7-9
D gene: TRBD2
clone size: NA
J gene: TRBJ2-7

CDR3 protein: CASSPISTGDQETQYF
CDR3 DNA: TGTGCCAGCTCACCTATCTCGACAGGGGACCAAGAGACCCAGTACTTC
V gene: TRBV18
D gene: TRBD1
clone size: NA
J gene: TRBJ2-5

CDR3 protein: CASSLLDRGYEQYF
CDR3 DNA: TGTGCCAGCAGCTTATTGGACAGGGGTTACGAGCAGTACTTC
V gene: TRBV7-9
D gene: TRBD1
clone size: NA
J gene: TRBJ2-7

CDR3 protein: CASSLSGVVQPQHF
CDR3 DNA: TGTGCCAGCAGTTTATCCGGAGTGGTCCAGCCCCAGCATTTT
V gene: TRBV28
D gene: NA
clone size: NA
J gene: TRBJ1-5

CDR3 protein: CAWSLQGVETQYF
CDR3 DNA: TGTGCCTGGAGTTTGCAGGGGGTAGAGACCCAGTACTTC
V gene: TRBV30
D gene: TRBD1
clone size: NA
J gene: TRBJ2-5

CDR3 protein: CASSWGDGYTF
CDR3 DNA: TGTGCCAGCAGTTGGGGGGATGGCTACACCTTC
V gene: TRBV28
D gene: NA
clone size: NA
J gene: TRBJ1-2

CDR3 protein: CASSFLNTGELFF
CDR3 DNA: TGTGCCAGCAGCTTCCTGAACACCGGGGAGCTGTTTTTT
V gene: TRBV7-9
D gene: NA
clone size: NA
J gene: TRBJ2-2

CDR3 protein: CASKNSWSSYNEQFF
CDR3 DNA: TGTGCCAGCAAAAATTCGTGGAGCTCCTACAATGAGCAGTTCTTC
V gene: TRBV27
D gene: NA
clone size: few
J gene: TRBJ2-1

CDR3 protein: CATSLDGVTGAYEQYF
CDR3 DNA: TGTGCCACCAGCCTAGATGGCGTAACGGGAGCTTACGAGCAGTACTTC
V gene: TRBV15
D gene: NA
clone size: NA
J gene: TRBJ2-7

CDR3 protein: CAWSPDSSGANVLTF
CDR3 DNA: TGTGCCTGGAGTCCGGACAGCTCTGGGGCCAACGTCCTGACTTTC
V gene: TRBV30
D gene: NA
clone size: NA
J gene: TRBJ2-6

CDR3 protein: CSVEELAGDPSYNEQFF
CDR3 DNA: TGCAGCGTTGAAGAGTTGGCAGGGGATCCCTCCTACAATGAGCAGTTCTTC
V gene: TRBV29-1
D gene: NA
clone size: NA
J gene: TRBJ2-1

CDR3 protein: CASSPPGTSAYNEQFF
CDR3 DNA: TGTGCCAGCAGCCCGCCCGGGACTAGCGCTTACAATGAGCAGTTCTTC
V gene: TRBV5-4
D gene: TRBD2
clone size: NA
J gene: TRBJ2-1

CDR3 protein: CASSPRGSEQFF
CDR3 DNA: TGTGCCAGCAGCCCACGTGGGAGTGAGCAGTTCTTC
V gene: TRBV9
D gene: NA
clone size: NA
J gene: TRBJ2-1